This T cell receptor (beta chain) stems from a study of shared clonotypes between healthy human individuals. Study-wide results and caveats: Naive CD4 clonotype sharing across several donors was 4% to 5%. Clonotypes shared by all four donors outscored non-shared clonotypes in generation probability. Among donors, sharing of clonotypes was expected to be affected by sequencing depth.

Over several immunoSEQ plates, each subset's genomic DNA was distributed in even portions. Assay used: immunoSEQ multiplex PCR; TCRdb lists only in-frame clones, some missing. Among about 2.4 million clones listed, 90% to 95% were seen once. Germline V gives CDR1 MNHEY, CDR2 SMNVEV (reference sequence). The CDR3 spans 15 residues. V gave up 0 bases and J gave up 2 bases; unmatched junction bases: 2. On this clone itself: Antigen unknown.

The sequence came from a man younger than 30 in good health. Some clones in this sample may be carry-over from other donors' samples. Sequenced: naive CD4+ T cells from PBMCs. The subset denotes: CD45RA+ positively selected. The V call is TRBV27, the J call TRBJ2-7, with 9 positions matching TRBD1. This CDR3 is CASSLSGTGTYEQYF. Written as DNA, the CDR3 is TGTGCCAGCAGTTTATCTGGGACAGGGACCTACGAGCAGTACTTC.